Listed below are T cell receptor beta chains from one sample, sequenced in a study of radiotherapy plus CTLA-4 blockade in lung cancer. The data were produced by immunoSEQ multiplex PCR, yet TCRdb's version contains in-frame clones alone and is incomplete. The sample lists 62,000 or so clones, 70% to 80% occurring once. The specimen was peripheral blood, collected from a patient treated with radiotherapy plus ipilimumab. The receptors stem from a human donor with non-small cell lung cancer who had a complete response to radiotherapy plus ipilimumab. CDR3s include the opening cysteine and the closing phenylalanine or tryptophan.

V gene	J gene	CDR3 protein
TRBV2	TRBJ1-3	CASKEDSTLSGNTIYF
TRBV7-6	TRBJ1-6	CASSHGTGNSPLHF
TRBV10-3	TRBJ1-1	CAIRGTENTEAFF
TRBV5-6	TRBJ2-1	CASSLPQGNYNEQFF
TRBV4-3	TRBJ1-1	CASSPGGGRWSTEAFF
TRBV30	TRBJ2-3	CAWSVGRGNTDTQYF
TRBV5-6	TRBJ2-7	CASSGTGAHEQYF
TRBV5-6	TRBJ2-2	CASSLIIRDTGELFF
TRBV27	TRBJ2-7	CASSPYRDRVYEQYF
TRBV6-1	TRBJ1-2	CASSSQGWYGYTF
TRBV5-1	TRBJ2-3	CASSLRDTLDTDTQYF
TRBV7-9	TRBJ1-2	CASSLGTGGVGGYTF
TRBV7-9	TRBJ2-3	CASSLVGRSTDTQYF
TRBV6-1	TRBJ1-3	CATTPGSSGNTIYF
TRBV7-2	TRBJ2-1	CASSLSDRAGHEQFF
TRBV19	TRBJ2-1	CASSIDISSYNEQFF
TRBV5-8	TRBJ2-1	CASSSEGGPYNEQFF
TRBV27	TRBJ2-3	CASSFRGGTGTDTQYF
TRBV6-5	TRBJ2-3	CASSYSSGGNTDTQYF
TRBV9	TRBJ1-2	CASRPVGNYGYTF
TRBV29-1	TRBJ2-7	CSVEVYGLPQYF
TRBV19	TRBJ2-3	CASSSQGPTSTDTQYF
TRBV30	TRBJ1-1	CAWSVPGRNTEAFF
TRBV29-1	TRBJ2-3	CSVGGSYTDTQYF
TRBV11-2	TRBJ2-5	CASSLAPLGGLETQYF
TRBV19	TRBJ1-5	CASSMAEFNQPQHF
TRBV5-6	TRBJ2-1	CASSILAGDDNEQFF
TRBV10-3	TRBJ2-1	CAISDSLAGGSYNEQFF
TRBV7-9	TRBJ1-4	CASSFGDGGKHEKLFF
TRBV19	TRBJ1-5	CASSKLGTGLYSNQPQHF
TRBV10-3	TRBJ1-5	CAISMGGPSGNQPQHF
TRBV6-5	TRBJ1-4	CASSYAGGSEEKLFF
TRBV5-1	TRBJ2-3	CASSTGTNTRTDTQYF
TRBV7-2	TRBJ1-4	CASSLVWGVDEKLFF
TRBV19	TRBJ1-5	CASSVLLGPQHF
TRBV7-8	TRBJ2-5	CASSLDGGRFGTQYF
TRBV18	TRBJ2-5	CASSPRTGTSVETQYF
TRBV29-1	TRBJ1-1	CSVTVRNTEAFF
TRBV4-1	TRBJ1-2	CASSQLSSPNYGYTF
TRBV19	TRBJ1-1	CASSTRRDTEAFF